What follows are 32 T cell receptor beta chains derived from one specimen sequenced in a study of blood T cell repertoires in COVID-19. TCRdb keeps only in-frame clones here, not all; method: immunoSEQ multiplex PCR. The table has fewer than 500,000 clones, roughly 90% seen once. Sequencing was done on a sample of peripheral blood. These TCRs come from a man younger than 35 with COVID-19, enrolled during active disease.

V and J are TRBV3-1 (or the pseudogene TRBV3-2) and TRBJ1-2, with D hard to call. Trimming cost V 1 base and J 7 bases, with 13 bases left between them. CDR3 length: 14 residues. Germline V gene sequence: CDR1 LGHDT, CDR2 YNNKEL (reference sequence). The CDR3 loop reads CASSQVAEEGGYTF. The CDR3 DNA follows: TGTGCCAGCAGCCAAGTGGCGGAAGAAGGTGGCTACACCTTC.

J is TRBJ2-1 and V is TRBV5-1; 9 bases fit TRBD2. CDR3 length: 15 residues. V lost 4 bases, J lost 9 bases, and 11 bases stayed unmatched. The germline V gene encodes CDR1 SGHRS and CDR2 YFSETQ. This chain's CDR3 is CASSPRGGLFFEQFF. CDR3 bases: TGCGCCAGCAGCCCGCGGGGGGGCCTTTTTTTTGAGCAGTTCTTC.

The genes are TRBV7-9 and TRBJ2-2; 9 nucleotides match TRBD2. CDR3 length equals 16 residues. CDR1 is SEHNR, CDR2 FQNEAQ, per germline (reference sequence). The V gene end was trimmed by 3 bases and the J gene end by 5 bases; junction bases not matched to a gene: 7. The CDR3 spells CASSFPVAGETGELFF. The DNA for the CDR3 is TGTGCCAGCAGCTTTCCTGTAGCGGGAGAGACCGGGGAGCTGTTTTTT.

The V and J genes are TRBV10-1 and TRBJ2-3; 9 bases line up with TRBD2. Trimming cost V 6 bases and J 2 bases; bases outside gene matches: 3. The V gene's germline CDR1 is WNHNN and CDR2 SYGVQD (reference sequence). This CDR3 region has 14 residues. The CDR3 here is CASSGTSPTDTQYF. CDR3 nucleotides: TGCGCCAGCAGCGGGACTAGCCCCACAGATACGCAGTATTTT.

The count of this clone is one. The chain combines TRBV5-4 with TRBJ2-2; 8 bases agree with TRBD2. The CDR3 consists of 16 residues. Germline CDR1 is SGHNT and CDR2 is YYREEE (reference sequence). V lost 6 bases, J lost 1 base, and 8 bases stayed unmatched. CDR3 sequence: CASTPSSGRNTGELFF. CDR3 in DNA: TGTGCCAGCACCCCCTCAAGCGGGAGGAACACCGGGGAGCTGTTTTTT.

The CDR3 DNA reads TGTGCCAGCAGCTTAAACAGGGAAAATGAGCAGTTCTTC. The encoded protein is CASSLNRENEQFF. This sequence joins TRBV7-3 and TRBJ2-1; a possible D gene is TRBD1 (6 bases). The V and J ends lost 1 base and 7 bases respectively, with 8 bases between them. The CDR3 extends over 13 amino acids. The germline gives CDR1 SGHTA, CDR2 FQGTGA.

The genes are TRBV24-1 and TRBJ1-5; TRBD1 aligns across 9 bases. Unmatched junction bases numbered 3, after V lost 5 bases and J lost 5 bases. The CDR3 consists of 14 residues. From germline, CDR1 is KGHDR and CDR2 SFDVKD. This chain's CDR3 is CATSARTGDQPQHF. As DNA, the CDR3 is TGTGCCACCAGTGCCCGGACAGGGGATCAGCCCCAGCATTTT.

Here the CDR3 reads CASSRGEVRALGDTQYF. The CDR3 bases are TGTGCCAGCAGCCGCGGGGAAGTGCGGGCCCTCGGAGATACGCAGTATTTT. The J gene is TRBJ2-3, the V gene TRBV7-8, with TRBD2 as a possible D gene (6 bases). The V and J ends lost 5 bases and 5 bases respectively, with 23 bases between them. Looked up from germline, CDR1 is SGHVS and CDR2 is FQNEAQ. The CDR3 sequence is 17 residues long.

Turning to this clone: In the same sample, other DNA sequences code for this CDR3. The chain uses TRBV6-5 and TRBJ1-6; the D gene is possibly TRBD1 (6 bases). The germline CDR1 and CDR2 sequences are MNHEY and SVGAGI. Trimming took 0 bases from V and 6 from J, leaving 12 bases between them. CDR3 length: 16 amino acids. The CDR3 here is CASSYSGGRGNSPLHF. The CDR3 DNA reads TGTGCCAGCAGTTACTCAGGCGGCAGGGGTAATTCACCCCTCCACTTT.

The V and J genes are TRBV3-1 (or the pseudogene TRBV3-2) and TRBJ2-5, with 8 bases aligning to TRBD1. Germline-derived CDR1 and CDR2 are LGHDT and YNNKEL (reference sequence). The J segment lost 4 bases and the V segment lost 1 base, leaving 5 bases of the junction unmatched. The CDR3 sequence is 15 residues long. CDR3 sequence reads: CASSQGAGGGETQYF. CDR3 DNA: TGTGCCAGCAGCCAAGGGGCAGGGGGCGGAGAGACCCAGTACTTC.

This chain joins TRBV6-5 and TRBJ2-2; D possibly corresponds to TRBD1 (6 bases). Germline-derived CDR1 and CDR2 are MNHEY and SVGAGI. Trimming took 5 bases from V and 2 from J, leaving 12 bases between them. This CDR3 region has 15 residues. CDR3: CASSSRDTNTGELFF. The CDR3 nucleotides are TGTGCCAGCAGTAGTCGGGACACCAACACCGGGGAGCTGTTTTTT.

This chain connects TRBV4-2 to TRBJ2-5; 14 nucleotides line up with TRBD2. Germline loops: CDR1 LGHNA, CDR2 YNFKEQ. The ends lost 4 bases at V and 1 base at J; junction bases unmatched: 2. This CDR3 has 16 amino acids. The CDR3 DNA reads TGTGCCAGCAGCCCTGGACTAGCGGGGGGCCAAGAGACCCAGTACTTC. It specifies CASSPGLAGGQETQYF.

The chain links TRBV5-4 to TRBJ2-2; no clear D gene. Trimming left V 5 bases short and J 2 bases short, with 4 bases between. The CDR3 covers 12 residues. The germline V gene encodes CDR1 SGHNT and CDR2 YYREEE (reference sequence). The CDR3 nucleotides read TGTGCCAGCAGTTATAACACCGGGGAGCTGTTTTTT. This translates into CASSYNTGELFF.

This chain joins TRBV12-3 or TRBV12-4 and TRBJ1-4; the match to TRBD1 covers 8 bases. The junction had 4 bases not matched to a gene; V was cut back by 9 bases and J by 7 bases. CDR3 length: 12 residues. The CDR3 DNA reads TGTGCCAGTCGGACAGGGCTTGAAAAACTGTTTTTT. Translated: CASRTGLEKLFF.

The J gene is TRBJ2-7, the V gene TRBV28, with D perhaps matching TRBD1 (6 bases). The CDR3 runs to 15 residues. Deletions cut 7 bases from V and 3 bases from J, with 19 bases between. Looked up from germline, CDR1 is MDHEN and CDR2 is SYDVKM. The CDR3 nucleotides read TGTGCCAGCAACCTATCCCCACAGGGACGCTACGAGCAGTACTTC. This encodes CASNLSPQGRYEQYF.

The genes are TRBV4-1 and TRBJ2-7; a weak D match, TRBD1 (6 bases). The CDR3 totals 15 residues. The V gene lost 1 base and the J gene lost 0 bases, with 10 bases spanning the gap. CDR1 is MGHRA and CDR2 is YSYEKL in the germline V gene. As DNA, the CDR3 is TGCGCCAGCAGCCAAGGGACAGAGACCTCCTACGAGCAGTACTTC. Translating gives CASSQGTETSYEQYF.

The chain combines TRBV10-1 with TRBJ2-7, with D possibly TRBD2 on 6 matching bases. The CDR3 spans 15 residues. The ends were cut back, 5 bases at V and 5 bases at J, with 19 bases in the middle. CDR1 and CDR2 (germline): WNHNN, SYGVQD (reference sequence). The CDR3 sequence is CASSRPATRRNEQYF. CDR3 nucleotides: TGCGCCAGCAGTAGGCCAGCGACTAGGAGGAACGAGCAGTACTTC.

This clone was seen only once. V and J are TRBV6-5 and TRBJ2-1; 7 positions agree with TRBD1. CDR1 and CDR2 from the germline V gene are MNHEY and SVGAGI. This CDR3 comprises 15 residues. The ends lost 6 bases at V and 8 bases at J; junction bases unmatched: 13. The CDR3 coding sequence is TGTGCCAGCAGAACTACCGGGACAGCAGGATATGAGCAGTTCTTC. Protein product: CASRTTGTAGYEQFF.

The chain couples TRBV5-5 to TRBJ2-1, with D hard to call. This CDR3 is 15 amino acids long. Trimming removed 4 bases at V and 0 bases at J, with 11 bases between. Per the germline V gene, CDR1 is SGHKS and CDR2 is YYEKEE (reference sequence). CDR3: CASSVSASSYNEQFF. DNA for the CDR3: TGTGCCAGCAGCGTTTCAGCGAGCTCCTACAATGAGCAGTTCTTC.

The CDR3 reads CASSQSDSQFSYEQYF. DNA for the CDR3: TGCGCCAGCAGTCAGTCGGACAGCCAGTTCTCCTACGAGCAGTACTTC. The chain couples TRBV23-1 to TRBJ2-7, with D possibly being TRBD1 (6 bases). TRBV23-1 is labeled an ORF, and its function is uncertain. The CDR3 spans 16 residues. Trimming pared 3 bases from V and 0 bases from J, leaving 15 bases between.

The V and J genes are TRBV28 and TRBJ1-2, with a possible D match to TRBD1 (6 bases). Germline CDR1 is MDHEN and CDR2 is SYDVKM. Trimming shortened V by 6 bases and J by 5 bases, and 16 bases separated the two germline ends. The CDR3 length is 14 residues. The CDR3 DNA is TGTGCCAGCAGCCAACAGGGCTTGGAGTATGGCTACACCTTC. It is translated as CASSQQGLEYGYTF.

This clone was counted once. The chain recombines TRBV7-2 with TRBJ1-2; weak D call: TRBD1 (6 bases). Germline V gives CDR1 SGHTA, CDR2 FQGNSA. V was clipped by 7 bases and J by 3 bases, with 12 bases between them. The CDR3 is 13 amino acids. The CDR3 is CASKGRGDYGYTF. CDR3 nucleotides: TGTGCCAGCAAGGGCAGGGGCGACTATGGCTACACCTTC.

The genes are TRBV5-6 and TRBJ2-5, with TRBD2 matching 14 bases. V was pared by 0 bases and J by 5 bases, with 3 bases of the junction left unmatched. CDR3 length: 16 residues. Germline assignment: CDR1 SGHDT and CDR2 YYEEEE. CDR3 sequence: CASSLGLAGGYETQYF. In DNA form, the CDR3 reads TGTGCCAGCAGCTTGGGACTAGCGGGGGGGTATGAGACCCAGTACTTC.

This sequence joins TRBV3-1 (or the pseudogene TRBV3-2) and TRBJ2-7; possible D gene TRBD2, 5 bases. The germline CDR1 and CDR2 sequences are LGHDT and YNNKEL (reference sequence). The V end was cut by 4 bases, the J end by 5 bases, with 18 bases between. The length of the CDR3 is 15 residues. CDR3 DNA: TGTGCCAGCAGCCCCTCTCTAGCCTCTGTCCACGAGCAGTACTTC. Translation: CASSPSLASVHEQYF.

This clone appeared once. The chain joins TRBV11-3 to TRBJ2-1, with D unresolved. Germline assignment: CDR1 SGHNT and CDR2 YENEEA. There are 13 residues in the CDR3. V gave up 0 bases and J gave up 9 bases, with 9 bases separating them. The CDR3 here is CASSLDTRSEQFF. DNA for the CDR3: TGTGCCAGCAGCTTAGATACGAGGAGTGAGCAGTTCTTC.

This chain links TRBV5-6 with TRBJ1-2, with D hard to call. Deletions cut 1 base from V and 7 bases from J, with 11 bases between. This CDR3 has 13 residues. Germline CDR1 SGHDT, CDR2 YYEEEE. The CDR3 sequence: CASSLKGGGGYTF. The CDR3 DNA is TGTGCCAGCAGCTTGAAGGGAGGCGGTGGCTACACCTTC. Full variable domain (outside the CDR3, taken from reference TRBV5-6 and TRBJ1-2): DAGVTQSPTHLIKTRGQQVTLRCSPKSGHDTVSWYQQALGQGPQFIFQYYEEEERQRGNFPDRFSGHQFPNYSSELNVNALLLGDSALYLCASSLKGGGGYTFGSGTRLTVV.

The V call is TRBV5-1, the J call TRBJ1-5; 9 positions match TRBD1. The junction had 19 bases not matched to a gene; V was cut back by 4 bases and J by 5 bases. This CDR3 is built from 19 residues. Germline V gives CDR1 SGHRS, CDR2 YFSETQ. The CDR3 coding sequence is TGCGCCAGCAGCCTCGGGACAGGGTTAAAAGAAGGCGGCGATCAGCCCCAGCATTTT. Its protein is CASSLGTGLKEGGDQPQHF. The variable domain in full, completed from reference TRBV5-1 and TRBJ1-5, reads KAGVTQTPRYLIKTRGQQVTLSCSPISGHRSVSWYQQTPGQGLQFLFEYFSETQRNKGNFPGRFSGRQFSNSRSEMNVSTLELGDSALYLCASSLGTGLKEGGDQPQHFGDGTRLSIL.

The chain is built from TRBV14 and TRBJ1-1, with D maybe TRBD1 (5 bases). Germline CDR1 and CDR2: SGHDN and FVKESK. The V gene lost 0 bases and the J gene lost 0 bases, with 11 bases spanning the gap. The CDR3 sequence is 16 residues long. The CDR3 reads CASSQDLGALNTEAFF. CDR3 nucleotide sequence: TGTGCCAGCAGCCAAGATCTTGGGGCCCTGAACACTGAAGCTTTCTTT.

The J gene is TRBJ2-5, the V gene TRBV18, with D perhaps TRBD1 (7 bases). V dropped 3 bases and J dropped 0 bases, with 17 bases sitting between them. The V gene's germline CDR1 is KGHSH and CDR2 LQKENI. There are 17 residues in the CDR3. CDR3 in amino acids: CASSPLGRGEYQETQYF. DNA of the CDR3: TGTGCCAGCTCACCCCTCGGCAGGGGGGAGTACCAAGAGACCCAGTACTTC.

The rearrangement joins TRBV28 to TRBJ2-5, with D possibly TRBD1 on 5 matching bases. Between the trimmed V and J ends, which lost 3 bases and 3 bases, there was a span of 11 bases. The germline V gene has CDR1 MDHEN and CDR2 SYDVKM. The CDR3 is 14 residues long. CDR3 in DNA: TGTGCCAGCAGTTTGATAGGGGTTGAAGAGACCCAGTACTTC. Its protein product is CASSLIGVEETQYF.

The genes are TRBV12-3 or TRBV12-4 and TRBJ2-1; D is uncertain. The CDR3 has 12 residues. Trimming cost V 1 base and J 8 bases, with 6 bases left between them. The CDR3 nucleotides read TGTGCCAGCAGTTTAGATAGTTATGAGCAGTTCTTC. It translates to CASSLDSYEQFF.

The chain couples TRBV5-4 to TRBJ2-1; maybe TRBD2 (6 bases). Between the trimmed V and J ends, which lost 0 bases and 7 bases, there was a span of 14 bases. The CDR3 has 15 amino acids. Germline CDR1 is SGHNT and CDR2 is YYREEE (reference sequence). CDR3 nucleotide sequence: TGTGCCAGCAGCTTGGTGGGCCGGCGGGGAAATGAGCAGTTCTTC. It codes for CASSLVGRRGNEQFF. Together with reference TRBV5-4 and TRBJ2-1, the CDR3 gives the full variable domain: ETGVTQSPTHLIKTRGQQVTLRCSSQSGHNTVSWYQQALGQGPQFIFQYYREEENGRGNFPPRFSGLQFPNYSSELNVNALELDDSALYLCASSLVGRRGNEQFFGPGTRLTVL.